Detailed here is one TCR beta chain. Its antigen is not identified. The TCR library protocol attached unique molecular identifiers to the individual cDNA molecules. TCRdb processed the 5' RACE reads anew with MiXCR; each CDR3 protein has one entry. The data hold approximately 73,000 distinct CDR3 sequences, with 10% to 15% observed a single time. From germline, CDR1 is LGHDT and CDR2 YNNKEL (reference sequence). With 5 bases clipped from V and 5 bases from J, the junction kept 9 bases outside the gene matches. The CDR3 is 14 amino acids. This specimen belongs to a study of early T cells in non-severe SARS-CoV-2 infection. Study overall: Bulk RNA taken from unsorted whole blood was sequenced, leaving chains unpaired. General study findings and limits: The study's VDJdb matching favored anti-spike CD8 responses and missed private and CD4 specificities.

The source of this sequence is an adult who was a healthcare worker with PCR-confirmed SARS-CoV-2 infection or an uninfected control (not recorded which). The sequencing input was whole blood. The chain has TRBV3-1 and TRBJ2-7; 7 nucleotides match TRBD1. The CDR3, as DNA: TGTGCCAGCAGCGAAACAGGGGATTTCAACGAGCAGTACTTC. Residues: CASSETGDFNEQYF.